One and the same sample provided the 2 T cell receptor beta chains below, sequenced in a study of identical twins. TCRdb re-called the 5' RACE reads with MiXCR, one entry per CDR3 protein. The sample includes over 250,000 distinct CDR3 sequences, 9.5% of them seen just once. This same sample was also part of a study on yellow fever vaccine responses in identical twins.

Sequencing used CD8+ T cells sorted from blood. The receptor set was obtained from a woman in her late teens or twenties in good health.

This clonotype occurred a few times. J is TRBJ1-4 and V is TRBV9; 10 bases fit TRBD1. Trimming took 4 bases from V and 8 from J; bases not matched to a gene: 5. CDR3 length: 14 residues. Germline V gene sequence: CDR1 SGDLS, CDR2 YYNGEE. The CDR3 region is CASSPGTGEEKLFF. CDR3 sequence (DNA): TGTGCCAGCAGCCCCGGGACAGGGGAAGAAAAACTGTTTTTT.

In its sample, this clonotype was seen many times. This chain links TRBV5-5 with TRBJ2-2, with 9 nucleotides matching TRBD1. The germline gives CDR1 SGHKS, CDR2 YYEKEE (reference sequence). This CDR3 is built from 18 residues. V gave up 4 bases and J gave up 2 bases; unmatched junction bases: 12. CDR3 region: CASSVTGGADVNTGELFF. CDR3 in DNA: TGTGCCAGCAGCGTTACAGGGGGCGCTGACGTCAACACCGGGGAGCTGTTTTTT.